This T cell receptor beta chain was identified in a study of control samples from healthy donors and cancer patients. Using immunoSEQ multiplex PCR, the repertoire was profiled, and TCRdb retains in-frame clones only, with some absent. In the table there are approximately 100,000 clones, 90% of which are singletons. The CDR3 length is 16 residues. Trimming pared 2 bases from V and 2 bases from J, leaving 16 bases between. CDR1 and CDR2 from the germline V gene are GTSNPN and SVGIG (reference sequence). The receptor's source is a human donor in good health. The donor label of this sample is uncertain. The chain carries TRBV30 and TRBJ1-5; perhaps TRBD1 as D (6 bases). Sequenced input: blood. CDR3 sequence: CAWSHRVSFGNQPQHF. Here the CDR3 DNA reads TGTGCCTGGAGTCACAGGGTATCATTCGGCAATCAGCCCCAGCATTTT.